Presented here are 30 T cell receptor beta chains from one specimen sequenced in a study of cytomegalovirus exposure and HLA in healthy donors. The study ran its PCR with 60 Vbeta and 13 Jbeta primers. Method: immunoSEQ multiplex PCR; TCRdb's copy keeps in-frame clones and lacks some. The data show fewer than 85,000 clones, and the top ten clones hold approximately 15%. The sample consisted of PBMCs. The receptors were sampled from a man aged 45-65 years in good health and CMV-seropositive.

The genes are TRBV6-6 and TRBJ2-1; 11 positions agree with TRBD2. The CDR3 covers 15 residues. V shed 7 bases and J 6 bases; nucleotides not matched to a gene: 8. The V gene's germline CDR1 is MNHNY and CDR2 SVGAGI (reference sequence). The CDR3, as DNA: TGTGCCAGCACTCAGGGACTAGCGGTTTTCAATGAGCAGTTCTTC. It encodes CASTQGLAVFNEQFF.

The chain has TRBV4-1 and TRBJ2-3; no clear D gene. From germline, CDR1 is MGHRA and CDR2 YSYEKL. V dropped 2 bases and J dropped 6 bases, with 9 bases sitting between them. The CDR3 covers 13 residues. CDR3 nucleotides: TGCGCCAGCAGCCAATTCCCGGAGGATACGCAGTATTTT. Its translation: CASSQFPEDTQYF.

The V and J genes are TRBV5-1 and TRBJ2-1, with TRBD2 matching over 10 bases. V was clipped by 5 bases and J by 0 bases; unmatched bases: 5. Per germline, CDR1 SGHRS and CDR2 YFSETQ. There are 16 residues in the CDR3. CDR3 sequence: CASRSIAGGSYNEQFF. CDR3 nucleotide sequence: TGCGCCAGCAGGTCTATAGCGGGAGGCTCCTACAATGAGCAGTTCTTC.

This chain uses TRBV6-6 with TRBJ1-2, with D tentatively TRBD1 (6 bases). V lost 7 bases, J lost 8 bases, and 20 bases lay in between. The CDR3 is 14 residues long. The germline V gene has CDR1 MNHNY and CDR2 SVGAGI (reference sequence). CDR3 loop: CASTLLGGADGYTF. In nucleotides, the CDR3 is TGTGCCAGCACCCTCTTGGGGGGGGCCGACGGCTACACCTTC.

Remarks on this clone: Since the CDR3 does not end with the conserved phenylalanine or tryptophan, this likely comes from a read error. Because the CDR3's place on the DNA is in doubt, the DNA is left out and the CDR3 is given as listed by TCRdb. The chain is built from TRBV10-1 and TRBJ2-7; TRBD2 reflects the table's D call only, with no check against the DNA. Germline lookup yields CDR1 WNHNN and CDR2 SYGVQD (reference sequence). Both ends counted, the CDR3 spans 10 residues. The CDR3 sequence is CASSVGRTFY.

The CDR3 DNA follows: TGCGCCAGCAGCCCACAGGGGCCGCAGAACACCGGGGAGCTGTTTTTT. Amino acids: CASSPQGPQNTGELFF. V and J are TRBV5-1 and TRBJ2-2; the match to TRBD1 covers 7 bases. CDR3 length: 16 residues. Germline CDR1 and CDR2: SGHRS and YFSETQ. Trimming cost V 4 bases and J 1 base; bases outside gene matches: 7.

This rearrangement joins TRBV18 to TRBJ2-3, with TRBD2 matching over 8 bases. V lost 6 bases and J lost 1; bases outside the gene matches: 9. Per germline, CDR1 KGHSH and CDR2 LQKENI. The CDR3 has 16 amino acids. CDR3 in DNA: TGTGCCAGCTCCCTCCTAAGAGCGGGAGGCACAGATACGCAGTATTTT. Translated: CASSLLRAGGTDTQYF.

CDR3 sequence (DNA): TGTGCCAGCAGTGAATATAACGGGGTGGGGGAGACCCAGTACTTC. Residues: CASSEYNGVGETQYF. V gene TRBV25-1 combines with J gene TRBJ2-5; D possibly corresponds to TRBD2 (5 bases). V lost 0 bases to trimming and J lost 5 bases, with 13 bases between them. CDR3 length equals 15 residues. Germline CDR1 MGHDK, CDR2 SYGVNS. Variable domain in full (rest from reference TRBV25-1 and TRBJ2-5): EADIYQTPRYLVIGTGKKITLECSQTMGHDKMYWYQQDPGMELHLIHYSYGVNSTEKGDLSSESTVSRIRTEHFPLTLESARPSHTSQYLCASSEYNGVGETQYFGPGTRLLVL.

CDR3 in amino acids: CASRWDRTYEQYV. The CDR3 bases are TGTGCCAGCAGATGGGACAGGACCTACGAGCAGTACGTC. The V gene is TRBV2, the J gene TRBJ2-7; 8 nucleotides align to TRBD1. The ends lost 6 bases at V and 2 bases at J; junction bases unmatched: 3. From germline, CDR1 is SNHLY and CDR2 FYNNEI. The CDR3 covers 13 residues.

The rearrangement joins TRBV6-5 to TRBJ1-3, with 9 bases lining up with TRBD1. Losses at the gene ends were 5 bases for V and 4 bases for J; bases not matched to a gene: 6. CDR3 length: 15 residues. CDR1 MNHEY and CDR2 SVGAGI come from the germline V gene. The CDR3 loop is CASSTLTGGGNTIYF. For the CDR3, the DNA is TGTGCCAGCAGTACCCTGACAGGGGGAGGAAACACCATATATTTT.

The chain couples TRBV6-5 to TRBJ1-1; maybe TRBD1 (6 bases). The CDR3 has 14 amino acids. Germline lookup yields CDR1 MNHEY and CDR2 SVGAGI. Trimming cost V 5 bases and J 0 bases, with 10 bases left between them. As DNA, the CDR3 is TGTGCCAGCAGTGATTCAGGGGTGAACACTGAAGCTTTCTTT. It translates to CASSDSGVNTEAFF.

The J gene is TRBJ2-7, the V gene TRBV7-9, with 9 bases aligning to TRBD1. V gave up 4 bases and J gave up 3 bases; unmatched junction bases: 7. CDR1 and CDR2 (germline): SEHNR, FQNEAQ (reference sequence). The CDR3 sequence is 15 residues long. CDR3: CASSSGGTGNYEQYF. CDR3 in DNA: TGTGCCAGCAGCTCCGGTGGGACAGGGAACTACGAGCAGTACTTC.

The chain links TRBV10-2 to TRBJ2-7, with 11 bases matching TRBD1. Trimming removed 6 bases from V and 5 bases from J; junction bases left unmatched: 9. The germline CDR1 and CDR2 sequences are WSHSY and SAAADI. The CDR3 runs to 15 residues. CDR3 in DNA: TGCGCCAGCAGCTCCCGGGACAGGGGGAGCCACGAGCAGTACTTC. The encoded protein is CASSSRDRGSHEQYF.

J is TRBJ2-6 and V is TRBV6-6; D might be TRBD2 (6 bases). V was trimmed by 2 bases and J by 0 bases, leaving 8 bases between them. Germline values: CDR1 MNHNY, CDR2 SVGAGI (reference sequence). The CDR3 is 16 amino acids. As DNA, the CDR3 is TGTGCCAGCAGTTACGGAGGGGACTCTGGGGCCAACGTCCTGACTTTC. Amino acids: CASSYGGDSGANVLTF.

The rearrangement uses TRBV4-1 and TRBJ1-2; TRBD1 might be the D (6 bases). The CDR3 runs 17 residues. Germline-derived CDR1 and CDR2 are MGHRA and YSYEKL. Trimming shortened V by 3 bases and J by 6 bases, and 23 bases separated the two germline ends. CDR3 sequence (DNA): TGCGCCAGCAGCCAGGACGAATGGACAGCCAGGAGTGATGGCTACACCTTC. The encoded protein is CASSQDEWTARSDGYTF.

The chain uses TRBV6-5 and TRBJ2-3; D ambiguous. The germline V gene encodes CDR1 MNHEY and CDR2 SVGAGI. Trimming left V 2 bases short and J 0 bases short, with 6 bases between. This CDR3 has 14 residues. The CDR3 loop is CASSYTGSTDTQYF. The CDR3 coding sequence is TGTGCCAGCAGTTACACGGGTAGCACAGATACGCAGTATTTT.

The gene calls are TRBV27 and TRBJ2-1, with TRBD1 matching 11 bases. Germline CDR1 reads MNHEY; CDR2 reads SMNVEV (reference sequence). The CDR3 loop spans 14 amino acids. The ends lost 3 bases at V and 6 bases at J; junction bases unmatched: 1. The CDR3 is CASSFGTGGNEQFF. The CDR3 nucleotides read TGTGCCAGCAGTTTCGGGACAGGGGGCAATGAGCAGTTCTTC.

On this clone: This sample also contains other DNA sequences that code for the same CDR3. The chain employs TRBV19 and TRBJ2-3; 7 nucleotides line up with TRBD2. Per germline, CDR1 LNHDA and CDR2 SQIVND (reference sequence). The CDR3 has 18 residues. The CDR3 sequence: CVHSKLEGLAVSTDTQYF. The CDR3, as DNA: TGTGTCCATAGTAAGTTGGAGGGTCTAGCGGTTAGCACAGATACGCAGTATTTT.

This sequence joins TRBV10-3 and TRBJ2-7; 7 bases line up with TRBD1. The CDR3 is 14 amino acids. Germline CDR1 reads ENHRY; CDR2 reads SYGVKD. Losses at the gene ends were 6 bases for V and 3 bases for J; bases not matched to a gene: 8. In DNA, the CDR3 is TGTGCCATCAGCACCGGGACAGCGGACTACGAGCAGTACTTC. This codes for CAISTGTADYEQYF.

This chain links TRBV7-3 with TRBJ2-1; D remains ambiguous. V was cut by 1 base and J by 5 bases, with 9 bases left in between. CDR3 length: 14 residues. In germline, CDR1 is SGHTA, CDR2 FQGTGA. CDR3: CASSLSRDNNEQFF. The CDR3, as DNA: TGTGCCAGCAGCTTAAGTCGCGATAACAATGAGCAGTTCTTC.

This chain connects TRBV5-1 to TRBJ2-3; a weak D match, TRBD2 (5 bases). The CDR3 is 15 residues long. Trimming left V 3 bases short and J 6 bases short, with 17 bases between. Germline lookup yields CDR1 SGHRS and CDR2 YFSETQ. Here the CDR3 DNA reads TGCGCCAGCAGCTGGGCGGGTGAGGCCTGGGATACGCAGTATTTT. Translated, it gives CASSWAGEAWDTQYF.

The genes are TRBV19 and TRBJ1-5, with a possible D match to TRBD1 (5 bases). Trimming removed 2 bases at V and 7 bases at J, with 15 bases between. Germline V gene sequence: CDR1 LNHDA, CDR2 SQIVND (reference sequence). The CDR3 has 15 residues. The CDR3 DNA reads as TGTGCCAGTAGTATAACTCAGGGCGTGGGACAGCCCCAGCATTTT. Translation gives CASSITQGVGQPQHF.

The chain links TRBV5-1 to TRBJ1-2; no definite D call. V gave up 2 bases and J gave up 8 bases, with 10 bases separating them. There are 12 residues in the CDR3. Germline V CDR1 and CDR2: SGHRS, YFSETQ. This chain's CDR3 is CASSFSGRGYTF. The CDR3 bases are TGCGCCAGCAGCTTTTCGGGGAGAGGCTACACCTTC.

The genes are TRBV10-2 and TRBJ1-1; TRBD1 agrees at 8 bases. The junction had 10 bases not matched to a gene; V was cut back by 6 bases and J by 4 bases. Germline values: CDR1 WSHSY, CDR2 SAAADI. The CDR3 is 15 residues long. CDR3 sequence (DNA): TGCGCCAGCAGCGCCCCGGGACAGGTGCCCACTGAAGCTTTCTTT. Residues: CASSAPGQVPTEAFF.

This chain links TRBV5-5 with TRBJ2-5; weak D call: TRBD1 (6 bases). V was shortened by 2 bases and J by 2 bases, with 13 bases between the two germline ends. The CDR3 sequence is 15 residues long. Germline assignment: CDR1 SGHKS and CDR2 YYEKEE (reference sequence). CDR3 sequence reads: CASSLEDSLQETQYF. For the CDR3, the DNA is TGTGCCAGCAGCTTAGAGGACAGCCTACAAGAGACCCAGTACTTC.

The chain joins TRBV5-1 to TRBJ1-2, with D unresolved. The V end lost 0 bases, the J end lost 2 bases, and 8 bases lay between the germline ends. Germline CDR1 SGHRS, CDR2 YFSETQ. The CDR3 spans 14 residues. In DNA form, the CDR3 reads TGCGCCAGCAGCTTGGCCGAGGAGAACTATGGCTACACCTTC. This codes for CASSLAEENYGYTF.

This chain links TRBV27 with TRBJ2-2; perhaps TRBD1 as D (6 bases). Trimming stripped 3 bases from V and 4 bases from J, with 12 bases between. Germline V CDR1 and CDR2: MNHEY, SMNVEV (reference sequence). The CDR3 extends over 15 amino acids. The CDR3 protein is CASSFEQGGTGELFF. DNA of the CDR3: TGTGCCAGCAGTTTCGAACAGGGTGGCACCGGGGAGCTGTTTTTT.

V usage is TRBV6-6 and J usage is TRBJ2-7; 8 bases fit TRBD2. V lost 5 bases and J lost 2; bases outside the gene matches: 5. The CDR3 is 14 residues long. Germline V CDR1 and CDR2: MNHNY, SVGAGI (reference sequence). CDR3 region: CASSRAGDPYEQYV. In DNA form, the CDR3 reads TGTGCCAGCAGTCGAGCGGGGGATCCCTACGAGCAGTACGTC.

The V gene is TRBV10-3, the J gene TRBJ2-1, with D perhaps TRBD1 (6 bases). The germline V gene encodes CDR1 ENHRY and CDR2 SYGVKD. Trimming took off 5 bases at V and 9 bases at J, with 14 bases between the two ends. The CDR3 totals 13 residues. The CDR3 DNA reads as TGTGCCATCAGTAGGCAGGGGAGTAGTGAGCAGTTCTTC. This encodes CAISRQGSSEQFF.

V gene TRBV19 combines with J gene TRBJ2-3, with 10 bases matching TRBD2. Trimming at V came to 7 bases and at J to 3 bases, leaving 10 bases not matched to a gene. Germline loops: CDR1 LNHDA, CDR2 SQIVND (reference sequence). The CDR3 has 16 amino acids. The CDR3 here is CASMGTRTSGTDTQYF. The CDR3 nucleotides are TGTGCCAGTATGGGGACTAGGACTAGCGGTACAGATACGCAGTATTTT.